The 14 T cell receptor beta chains presented below share a single source sample, sequenced in a study of shared clonotypes between healthy human individuals. The method was immunoSEQ multiplex PCR; TCRdb's version includes in-frame clones alone and lacks a portion of them. This sample has approximately 1,000,000 clones, with around 78% found just once. What was sequenced was memory CD4+ T cells from PBMCs. Specified subset: CD45RA-negative fraction. The receptors stem from a young man in good health. Some clones in this sample may be carry-over from other donors' samples.

The rearrangement links TRBV7-3 to TRBJ2-5; maybe TRBD1 (5 bases). Trimming left V 8 bases short and J 4 bases short, with 20 bases between. Per the germline V gene, CDR1 is SGHTA and CDR2 is FQGTGA. The CDR3 spans 15 residues. The CDR3 spells CASSPGRALTETQYF. CDR3 in DNA: TGTGCCAGCTCGCCGGGCAGGGCACTAACAGAGACCCAGTACTTC.

The V gene is TRBV9, the J gene TRBJ2-5, with TRBD2 matching over 12 bases. V shed 3 bases and J 5 bases; nucleotides not matched to a gene: 2. This CDR3 is 14 amino acids long. Germline V gene lookup returns CDR1 SGDLS and CDR2 YYNGEE. CDR3 residues: CASSATSGGETQYF. The CDR3 bases are TGTGCCAGCAGCGCCACTAGCGGGGGGGAGACCCAGTACTTC.

About this clone itself: This specimen includes other DNA sequences encoding the same CDR3. CDR3: CSARDLETQYF. CDR3 nucleotide sequence: TGCAGTGCTAGAGATTTGGAGACCCAGTACTTC. The chain has TRBV20-1 and TRBJ2-5; D is undetermined. The CDR3 runs to 11 residues. V lost 0 bases and J lost 5, with 4 bases in between. Germline V gives CDR1 DFQATT, CDR2 SNEGSKA (reference sequence).

V is TRBV5-1 and J is TRBJ2-2; 7 positions agree with TRBD1. Germline V CDR1 and CDR2: SGHRS, YFSETQ. J gave up 4 bases and V 6 bases, and 15 bases lay outside the gene matches. This CDR3 is built from 17 residues. The CDR3 reads CASTLLPGTVFTGELFF. The CDR3 nucleotides are TGCGCCAGCACCCTCCTTCCCGGGACAGTTTTCACCGGGGAGCTGTTTTTT.

The chain is built from TRBV5-6 and TRBJ2-3; D may be TRBD2 (6 bases). V lost 0 bases to trimming and J lost 5 bases, with 22 bases between them. Germline loops: CDR1 SGHDT, CDR2 YYEEEE. The CDR3 spans 18 residues. CDR3 region: CASSLVRGSPLKRDTQYF. CDR3 in DNA: TGTGCCAGCAGCTTGGTGCGGGGCTCCCCGCTCAAGAGAGATACGCAGTATTTT.

The chain employs TRBV5-1 and TRBJ2-1; D may be TRBD1 (6 bases). This CDR3 has 15 residues. Germline CDR1 and CDR2: SGHRS and YFSETQ. V lost 4 bases and J lost 0, with 11 bases in between. The CDR3 DNA is TGCGCCAGCAGCGAGGGACATAGCTCCTACAATGAGCAGTTCTTC. Amino acids: CASSEGHSSYNEQFF.

DNA for the CDR3: TGTGCCAGCTCACTCCTGGACGGGTCGGTCGAAGCTTTCTTT. This gives the protein CASSLLDGSVEAFF. The chain uses TRBV18 and TRBJ1-1; no clear D gene. There are 14 residues in the CDR3. V gave up 4 bases and J gave up 8 bases, with 17 bases separating them. Germline CDR1 reads KGHSH; CDR2 reads LQKENI.

V gene TRBV5-1 combines with J gene TRBJ2-7, with 9 bases identical to TRBD1. CDR1 is SGHRS and CDR2 is YFSETQ in the germline V gene. The ends lost 5 bases at V and 3 bases at J; junction bases unmatched: 6. This CDR3 is 14 amino acids long. CDR3 loop: CASRLQGAGYEQYF. As DNA, the CDR3 is TGCGCCAGCAGGCTACAGGGGGCAGGCTACGAGCAGTACTTC.

The chain combines TRBV19 with TRBJ2-3; 9 bases match TRBD1. Germline V gene data show CDR1 as LNHDA and CDR2 as SQIVND (reference sequence). This CDR3 is built from 17 residues. V shed 4 bases and J 3 bases; nucleotides not matched to a gene: 11. CDR3 bases: TGTGCCAGTAGTAGGATCTCCGGGACAGGGTTAACAGATACGCAGTATTTT. This codes for CASSRISGTGLTDTQYF. Together with reference TRBV19 and TRBJ2-3, the CDR3 gives the full variable domain: DGGITQSPKYLFRKEGQNVTLSCEQNLNHDAMYWYRQDPGQGLRLIYYSQIVNDFQKGDIAEGYSVSREKKESFPLTVTSAQKNPTAFYLCASSRISGTGLTDTQYFGPGTRLTVL.

This clone showed up just once. CDR3 DNA: TGTGCCAGCAGCTTGGCGACTAGCGGGAGTACTTTTGAGCAGTTCTTC. Its translation: CASSLATSGSTFEQFF. The chain recombines TRBV5-6 with TRBJ2-1, with 12 bases aligning to TRBD2. The CDR3 length is 16 residues. V was clipped by 0 bases and J by 9 bases; unmatched bases: 7. Per the germline V gene, CDR1 is SGHDT and CDR2 is YYEEEE.

This chain's CDR3 is CASSQGPQETQYF. The CDR3 nucleotides read TGTGCCAGTTCTCAGGGGCCCCAAGAGACCCAGTACTTC. The gene calls are TRBV9 and TRBJ2-5, with D possibly TRBD1 on 6 matching bases. Trimming removed 8 bases at V and 1 base at J, with 12 bases between. This CDR3 comprises 13 residues. Germline V lookup: CDR1 SGDLS, CDR2 YYNGEE. The variable domain in full, completed from reference TRBV9 and TRBJ2-5, reads DSGVTQTPKHLITATGQRVTLRCSPRSGDLSVYWYQQSLDQGLQFLIQYYNGEERAKGNILERFSAQQFPDLHSELNLSSLELGDSALYFCASSQGPQETQYFGPGTRLLVL.

CDR3 in DNA: TGTGCCAGCAGTCGGGACAGCGTCTCCTACGAGCAGTACTTC. Protein sequence: CASSRDSVSYEQYF. The genes are TRBV28 and TRBJ2-7; TRBD1 matches 7 bases. Trimming removed 5 bases from V and 0 bases from J; junction bases left unmatched: 4. Germline CDR1 MDHEN, CDR2 SYDVKM. The CDR3 consists of 14 residues.

The genes are TRBV7-3 and TRBJ2-3; D may be TRBD2 (7 bases). V lost 5 bases and J 2 bases, leaving 11 bases between the germline ends. The CDR3 covers 14 residues. CDR1 SGHTA and CDR2 FQGTGA come from the germline V gene. CDR3 nucleotide sequence: TGTGCCAGCAGCCCTGGGGGGGCCACAGATACGCAGTATTTT. Amino acids: CASSPGGATDTQYF. The whole variable domain, filled in from reference TRBV7-3 and TRBJ2-3, reads GAGVSQTPSNKVTEKGKYVELRCDPISGHTALYWYRQSLGQGPEFLIYFQGTGAADDSGLPNDRFFAVRPEGSVSTLKIQRTERGDSAVYLCASSPGGATDTQYFGPGTRLTVL.

V gene TRBV11-2 combines with J gene TRBJ2-1; TRBD2 agrees at 9 bases. The CDR3 runs to 18 residues. Unmatched junction bases numbered 11, after V lost 2 bases and J lost 3 bases. The germline V gene has CDR1 SGHAT and CDR2 FQNNGV. The chain's CDR3 is CASSLWVLAGARYNEQFF. The CDR3 DNA follows: TGTGCCAGCAGCTTATGGGTATTAGCGGGAGCCCGCTACAATGAGCAGTTCTTC. The whole variable domain, remainder taken from reference TRBV11-2 and TRBJ2-1, is EAGVAQSPRYKIIEKRQSVAFWCNPISGHATLYWYQQILGQGPKLLIQFQNNGVVDDSQLPKDRFSAERLKGVDSTLKIQPAKLEDSAVYLCASSLWVLAGARYNEQFFGPGTRLTVL.